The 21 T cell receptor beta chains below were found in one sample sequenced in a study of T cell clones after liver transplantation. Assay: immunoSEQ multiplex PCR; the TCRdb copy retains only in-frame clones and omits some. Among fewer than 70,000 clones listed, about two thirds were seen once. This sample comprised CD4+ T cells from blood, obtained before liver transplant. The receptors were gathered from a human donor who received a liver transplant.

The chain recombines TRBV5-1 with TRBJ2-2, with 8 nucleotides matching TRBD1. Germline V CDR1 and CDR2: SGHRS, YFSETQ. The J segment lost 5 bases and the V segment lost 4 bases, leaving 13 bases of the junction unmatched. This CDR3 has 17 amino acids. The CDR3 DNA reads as TGCGCCAGCAGCCTATCCGGGACAGGCGTCAGAACCGGGGAGCTGTTTTTT. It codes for CASSLSGTGVRTGELFF.

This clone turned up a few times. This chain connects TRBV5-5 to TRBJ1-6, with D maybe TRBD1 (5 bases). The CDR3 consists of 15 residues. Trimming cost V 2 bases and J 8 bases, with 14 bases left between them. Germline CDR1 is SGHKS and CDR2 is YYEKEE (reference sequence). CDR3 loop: CASSFTGGYDSPLHF. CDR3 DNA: TGTGCCAGCAGCTTCACTGGGGGGTATGATTCACCCCTCCACTTT.

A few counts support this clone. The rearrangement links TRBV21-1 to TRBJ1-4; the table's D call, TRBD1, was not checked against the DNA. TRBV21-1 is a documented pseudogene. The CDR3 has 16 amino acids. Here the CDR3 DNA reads TGTGCCAGCAGCGAAGGCAGGCCCCGTGCTAATGAAAAACTGTTTTTT. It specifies CASSEGRPRANEKLFF.

In DNA, the CDR3 is TGTGCCAGCAGATCGGTCCTGCGGCCCCAGCATTTT. Amino acids: CASRSVLRPQHF. This chain connects TRBV6-1 to TRBJ1-5; D ambiguous. Germline CDR1 is MNHNS and CDR2 is SASEGT. V lost 6 bases and J 9 bases, leaving 12 bases between the germline ends. The CDR3 runs to 12 residues.

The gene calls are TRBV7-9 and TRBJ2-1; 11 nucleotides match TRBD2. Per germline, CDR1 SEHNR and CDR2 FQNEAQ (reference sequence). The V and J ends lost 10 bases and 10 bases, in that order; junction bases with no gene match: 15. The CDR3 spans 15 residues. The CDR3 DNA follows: TGTGCCACCGATTTCGGAGTAGCGGGGGGGGCAGAGCAGTTCTTC. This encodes CATDFGVAGGAEQFF. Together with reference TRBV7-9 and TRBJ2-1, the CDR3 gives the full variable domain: DTGVSQNPRHKITKRGQNVTFRCDPISEHNRLYWYRQTLGQGPEFLTYFQNEAQLEKSRLLSDRFSAERPKGSFSTLEIQRTEQGDSAMYLCATDFGVAGGAEQFFGPGTRLTVL.

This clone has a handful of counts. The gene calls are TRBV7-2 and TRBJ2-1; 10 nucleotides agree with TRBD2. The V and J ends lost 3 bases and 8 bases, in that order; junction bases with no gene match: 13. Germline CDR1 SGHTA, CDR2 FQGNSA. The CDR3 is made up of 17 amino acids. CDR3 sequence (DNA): TGTGCCAGCAGCTTTCGACTAGCGGGTGGCCAAAGTGATGAGCAGTTCTTC. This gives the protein CASSFRLAGGQSDEQFF.

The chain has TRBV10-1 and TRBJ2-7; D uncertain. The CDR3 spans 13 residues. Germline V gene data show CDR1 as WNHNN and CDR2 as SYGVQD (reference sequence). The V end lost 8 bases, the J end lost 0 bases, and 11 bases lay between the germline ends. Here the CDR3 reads CASQEASSYEQYF. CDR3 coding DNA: TGCGCCAGCCAAGAGGCGAGCTCCTACGAGCAGTACTTC.

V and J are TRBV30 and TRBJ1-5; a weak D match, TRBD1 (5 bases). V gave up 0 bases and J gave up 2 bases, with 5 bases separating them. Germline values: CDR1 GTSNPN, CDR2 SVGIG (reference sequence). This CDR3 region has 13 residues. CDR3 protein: CAWSVRGNQPQHF. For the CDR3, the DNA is TGTGCCTGGAGTGTCAGGGGCAATCAGCCCCAGCATTTT.

As DNA, the CDR3 is TGTGCCAGCAGTTCGAACAGGGGAGCAACTAATGAAAAACTGTTTTTT. Protein product: CASSSNRGATNEKLFF. The genes are TRBV28 and TRBJ1-4; 7 bases are shared with TRBD1. The ends lost 4 bases at V and 0 bases at J; junction bases unmatched: 5. Germline V gene lookup returns CDR1 MDHEN and CDR2 SYDVKM. The CDR3 loop spans 16 amino acids.

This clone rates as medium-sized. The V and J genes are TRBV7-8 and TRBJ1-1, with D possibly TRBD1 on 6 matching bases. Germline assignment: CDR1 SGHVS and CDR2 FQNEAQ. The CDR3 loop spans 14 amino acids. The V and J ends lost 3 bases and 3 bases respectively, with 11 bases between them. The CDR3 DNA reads TGTGCCAGCAGCTTCTGGGAGGGGGACACTGAAGCTTTCTTT. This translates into CASSFWEGDTEAFF. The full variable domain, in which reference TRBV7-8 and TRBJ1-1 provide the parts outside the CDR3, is GAGVSQSPRYKVAKRGQDVALRCDPISGHVSLFWYQQALGQGPEFLTYFQNEAQLDKSGLPSDRFFAERPEGSVSTLKIQRTQQEDSAVYLCASSFWEGDTEAFFGQGTRLTVV.

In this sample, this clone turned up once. Here the CDR3 DNA reads TGTGCCAGCATGAGTTCCTACGAGCAGTACTTC. This translates into CASMSSYEQYF. This rearrangement joins TRBV28 to TRBJ2-7; D is unresolved. The germline CDR1 and CDR2 sequences are MDHEN and SYDVKM. This CDR3 has 11 amino acids. Trimming took 7 bases from V and 1 from J, leaving 5 bases between them.

CDR3: CASSSLGGEQYF. In nucleotides, the CDR3 is TGTGCCAGCAGCTCATTGGGGGGCGAGCAGTACTTC. This chain connects TRBV11-2 to TRBJ2-7; D is possibly TRBD2 (6 bases). V lost 4 bases and J lost 6, with 10 bases in between. The germline V gene has CDR1 SGHAT and CDR2 FQNNGV. This CDR3 comprises 12 residues.

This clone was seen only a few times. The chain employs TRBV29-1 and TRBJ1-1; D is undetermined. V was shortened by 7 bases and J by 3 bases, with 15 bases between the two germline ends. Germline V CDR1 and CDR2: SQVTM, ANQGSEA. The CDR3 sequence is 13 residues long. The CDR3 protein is CSAVPSRDTEAFF. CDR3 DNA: TGCAGCGCCGTTCCTTCACGGGACACTGAAGCTTTCTTT.

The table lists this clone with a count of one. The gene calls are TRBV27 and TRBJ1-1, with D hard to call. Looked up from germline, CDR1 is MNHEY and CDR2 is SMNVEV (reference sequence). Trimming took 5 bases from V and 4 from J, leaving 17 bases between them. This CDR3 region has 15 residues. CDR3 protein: CASSPPFREATEAFF. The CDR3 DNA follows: TGTGCCAGCAGTCCTCCTTTTCGGGAGGCCACTGAAGCTTTCTTT.

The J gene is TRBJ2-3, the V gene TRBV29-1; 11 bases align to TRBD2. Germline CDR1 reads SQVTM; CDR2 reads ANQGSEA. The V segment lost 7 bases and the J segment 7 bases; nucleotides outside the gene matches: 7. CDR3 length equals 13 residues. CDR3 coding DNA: TGCAGCGGATCTAGCGGGGGGCAAAATACGCAGTATTTT. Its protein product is CSGSSGGQNTQYF.

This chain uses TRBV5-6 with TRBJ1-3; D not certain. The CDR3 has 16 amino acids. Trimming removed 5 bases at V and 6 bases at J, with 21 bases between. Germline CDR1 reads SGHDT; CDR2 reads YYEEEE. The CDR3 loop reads CASRFSDSRGTNTIYF. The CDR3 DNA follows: TGTGCCAGCAGGTTTTCCGATTCGCGGGGTACAAACACCATATATTTT.

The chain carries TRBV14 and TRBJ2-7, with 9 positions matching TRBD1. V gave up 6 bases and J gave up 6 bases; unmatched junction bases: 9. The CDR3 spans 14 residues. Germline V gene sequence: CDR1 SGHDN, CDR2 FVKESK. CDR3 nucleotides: TGTGCCAGCAGGCCCAGGACAGGGGAAGTCGAGCAGTACTTC. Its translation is CASRPRTGEVEQYF. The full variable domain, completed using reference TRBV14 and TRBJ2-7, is EAGVTQFPSHSVIEKGQTVTLRCDPISGHDNLYWYRRVMGKEIKFLLHFVKESKQDESGMPNNRFLAERTGGTYSTLKVQPAELEDSGVYFCASRPRTGEVEQYFGPGTRLTVT.

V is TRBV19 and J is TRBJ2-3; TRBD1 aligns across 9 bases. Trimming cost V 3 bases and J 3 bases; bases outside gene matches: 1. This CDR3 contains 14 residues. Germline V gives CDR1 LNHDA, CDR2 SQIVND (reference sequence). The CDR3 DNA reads TGTGCCAGTAGTATCGGACAGGGGACAGATACGCAGTATTTT. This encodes CASSIGQGTDTQYF.

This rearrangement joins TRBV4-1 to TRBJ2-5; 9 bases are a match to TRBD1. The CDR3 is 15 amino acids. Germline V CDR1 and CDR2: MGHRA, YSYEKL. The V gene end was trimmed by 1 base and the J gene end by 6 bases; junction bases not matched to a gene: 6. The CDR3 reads CASSQGTGVAKTQYF. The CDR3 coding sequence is TGCGCCAGCAGCCAAGGGACAGGGGTCGCGAAGACCCAGTACTTC.

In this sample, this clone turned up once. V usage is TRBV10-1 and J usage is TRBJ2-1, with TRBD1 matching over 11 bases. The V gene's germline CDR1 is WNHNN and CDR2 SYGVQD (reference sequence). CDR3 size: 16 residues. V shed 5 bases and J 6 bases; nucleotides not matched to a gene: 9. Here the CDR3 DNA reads TGCGCCAGCAGTCGGACAGGGGGCGAACGACGCAATGAGCAGTTCTTC. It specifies CASSRTGGERRNEQFF.

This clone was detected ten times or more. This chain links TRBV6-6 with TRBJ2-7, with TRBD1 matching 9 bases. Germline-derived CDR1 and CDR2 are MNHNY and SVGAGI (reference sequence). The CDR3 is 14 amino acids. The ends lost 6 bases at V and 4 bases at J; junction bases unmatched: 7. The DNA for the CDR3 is TGTGCCAGCAGGGGAGGACAGGGGCTATACGAGCAGTACTTC. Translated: CASRGGQGLYEQYF.